These 17 T cell receptor beta chains originate from one sample sequenced in a study of Ad26.COV2.S vaccination and SARS-CoV-2 variants. The assay was immunoSEQ multiplex PCR, and TCRdb's table has in-frame clones only and misses some. The sample yields around 450,000 clones, 89% seen once. The treatment was: 15 to 20 received Ad26.COV2.S at low or high dose, single or two shots; roughly five received placebo; per-sample allocation not given. The study sampled participants on day 63 after the first vaccine or placebo injection. Sample: peripheral blood, taken in a trial of Ad26.COV2.S vaccine versus placebo. Receptor source: a person aged 18 to 59 who received the Ad26.COV2.S COVID-19 vaccine or a placebo.

This clone came up once. The gene calls are TRBV5-1 and TRBJ2-7; 9 bases are a match to TRBD1. This CDR3 contains 17 residues. CDR1 is SGHRS, CDR2 YFSETQ, per germline. J gave up 3 bases and V 4 bases, and 14 bases lay outside the gene matches. The CDR3 coding sequence is TGCGCCAGCAGCCCTCACGCGGTGGGGACAGGGATCTACGAGCAGTACTTC. Its protein product is CASSPHAVGTGIYEQYF.

The rearrangement joins TRBV19 to TRBJ2-7, with D uncertain. Germline CDR1 reads LNHDA; CDR2 reads SQIVND (reference sequence). Trimming shortened V by 6 bases and J by 2 bases, and 5 bases separated the two germline ends. The CDR3 runs 11 residues. CDR3 nucleotide sequence: TGTGCCAGTAGCGATGCCTACGAGCAGTACTTC. This encodes CASSDAYEQYF. The whole variable domain, remainder taken from reference TRBV19 and TRBJ2-7, is DGGITQSPKYLFRKEGQNVTLSCEQNLNHDAMYWYRQDPGQGLRLIYYSQIVNDFQKGDIAEGYSVSREKKESFPLTVTSAQKNPTAFYLCASSDAYEQYFGPGTRLTVT.

The chain has TRBV3-1 (or the pseudogene TRBV3-2) and TRBJ1-3; D is unclear. In germline, CDR1 is LGHDT, CDR2 YNNKEL (reference sequence). The CDR3 is made up of 15 amino acids. V was trimmed by 1 base and J by 0 bases, leaving 7 bases between them. CDR3 in amino acids: CASSQGTHSGNTIYF. The CDR3 bases are TGTGCCAGCAGCCAAGGAACCCACTCTGGAAACACCATATATTTT.

The chain links TRBV5-5 to TRBJ2-7; 9 nucleotides match TRBD1. J lost 7 bases, V lost 4 bases, and 6 bases had no gene match. The CDR3 runs to 13 residues. Germline V CDR1 and CDR2: SGHKS, YYEKEE (reference sequence). The CDR3 DNA reads TGTGCCAGCAGCCGAACCGGGACAGGGGAGCAGTACTTC. As protein: CASSRTGTGEQYF.

The J gene is TRBJ2-7, the V gene TRBV6-5; TRBD1 aligns across 8 bases. Germline V gene data show CDR1 as MNHEY and CDR2 as SVGAGI. The CDR3 length is 15 residues. Trimming removed 8 bases from V and 0 bases from J; junction bases left unmatched: 9. The CDR3 reads CASAADRGPSYEQYF. The CDR3 DNA reads TGTGCCAGCGCCGCCGACAGGGGCCCCTCCTACGAGCAGTACTTC.

This clone showed up just once. The chain recombines TRBV30 with TRBJ1-2; maybe TRBD1 (5 bases). Deletions cut 0 bases from V and 8 bases from J, with 13 bases between. The CDR3 covers 13 residues. Germline CDR1 GTSNPN, CDR2 SVGIG (reference sequence). CDR3 nucleotide sequence: TGTGCCTGGAGTGTAGATCAGGGAGGGGGCTACACCTTC. It specifies CAWSVDQGGGYTF.

The chain uses TRBV5-5 and TRBJ2-7; D not certain. V lost 3 bases, J lost 4 bases, and 11 bases lay in between. This CDR3 is built from 13 residues. Germline CDR1 and CDR2: SGHKS and YYEKEE (reference sequence). The CDR3 region has the DNA TGTGCCAGCAGCTCATCCGACACTTACGAGCAGTACTTC. This sequence encodes CASSSSDTYEQYF. Filled out from reference TRBV5-5 and TRBJ2-7, the complete variable domain reads DAGVTQSPTHLIKTRGQQVTLRCSPISGHKSVSWYQQVLGQGPQFIFQYYEKEERGRGNFPDRFSARQFPNYSSELNVNALLLGDSALYLCASSSSDTYEQYFGPGTRLTVT.

The chain joins TRBV9 to TRBJ2-2, with D maybe TRBD2 (6 bases). Deletions cut 0 bases from V and 6 bases from J, with 12 bases between. This CDR3 has 15 amino acids. Germline V gene data show CDR1 as SGDLS and CDR2 as YYNGEE. For the CDR3, the DNA is TGTGCCAGCAGCGTAGCGGGGGTTCGGGCCGGGGAGCTGTTTTTT. Its translation: CASSVAGVRAGELFF.

The chain recombines TRBV24-1 with TRBJ2-3; tentatively, D is TRBD2 (5 bases). With 5 bases removed from V and 0 bases from J, the gap between germline ends came to 14 bases. Germline values: CDR1 KGHDR, CDR2 SFDVKD. CDR3 length: 16 residues. The CDR3 protein is CATSGGPASSTDTQYF. The CDR3 nucleotides read TGTGCCACCAGTGGCGGGCCAGCTTCTAGCACAGATACGCAGTATTTT.

The chain is built from TRBV18 and TRBJ1-1; no clear D gene. Between the trimmed V and J ends, which lost 4 bases and 1 base, there was a span of 13 bases. The CDR3 loop spans 15 amino acids. Germline loops: CDR1 KGHSH, CDR2 LQKENI. The chain's CDR3 is CASSQGSAPNTEAFF. In DNA form, the CDR3 reads TGTGCCAGCTCACAAGGGAGTGCCCCGAACACTGAAGCTTTCTTT.

The J gene is TRBJ2-2, the V gene TRBV10-2; TRBD2 agrees at 7 bases. V lost 7 bases, J lost 7 bases, and 6 bases stayed unmatched. This CDR3 has 13 residues. Germline lookup yields CDR1 WSHSY and CDR2 SAAADI. CDR3 sequence: CASKRSGDGELFF. The CDR3 coding sequence is TGCGCCAGCAAAAGGAGCGGGGACGGGGAGCTGTTTTTT.

V is TRBV27 and J is TRBJ1-5, with 9 nucleotides matching TRBD1. This CDR3 spans 14 amino acids. V lost 6 bases, J lost 2 bases, and 2 bases stayed unmatched. Germline V gives CDR1 MNHEY, CDR2 SMNVEV (reference sequence). CDR3 residues: CASRRTGGNQPQHF. Here the CDR3 DNA reads TGTGCCAGCAGACGGACAGGGGGCAATCAGCCCCAGCATTTT.

This clone was observed a few times. This rearrangement joins TRBV19 to TRBJ1-5; D possibly corresponds to TRBD1 (6 bases). Germline V gene data show CDR1 as LNHDA and CDR2 as SQIVND (reference sequence). There are 14 residues in the CDR3. Trimming took off 6 bases at V and 0 bases at J, with 9 bases between the two ends. CDR3 bases: TGTGCCAGTAGACAGGGCTATAGCAATCAGCCCCAGCATTTT. Residues: CASRQGYSNQPQHF.

V is TRBV18 and J is TRBJ1-2; D uncertain. Germline CDR1 is KGHSH and CDR2 is LQKENI. This CDR3 contains 11 residues. V lost 5 bases to trimming and J lost 8 bases, with 9 bases between them. The CDR3 DNA reads TGTGCCAGCTCAGCCATCGAGGGCTACACCTTC. Its protein product is CASSAIEGYTF.

The V call is TRBV7-2, the J call TRBJ1-4, with 9 bases fitting TRBD1. There are 15 residues in the CDR3. From germline, CDR1 is SGHTA and CDR2 FQGNSA. The V gene end was trimmed by 5 bases and the J gene end by 3 bases; junction bases not matched to a gene: 4. The CDR3 bases are TGTGCCAGCAGCGACAGGGACAGGGCTAATGAAAAACTGTTTTTT. Residues: CASSDRDRANEKLFF.

A single count supports this clone. The V gene is TRBV6-5, the J gene TRBJ2-5; 8 positions agree with TRBD1. The CDR3 has 14 residues. Germline loops: CDR1 MNHEY, CDR2 SVGAGI. After removal of 6 bases from V and 4 bases from J, the junction contained 7 bases not matched to a gene. The CDR3: CASRSTGGGETQYF. The CDR3 nucleotides read TGTGCCAGCAGGAGCACAGGGGGTGGAGAGACCCAGTACTTC.

The rearrangement joins TRBV9 to TRBJ2-3; 16 bases fit TRBD2. Unmatched junction bases numbered 9, after V lost 4 bases and J lost 7 bases. The CDR3 totals 17 residues. Per the germline V gene, CDR1 is SGDLS and CDR2 is YYNGEE. CDR3 region: CASSPPGLAGGPNTQYF. The CDR3 coding sequence is TGTGCCAGCAGCCCGCCGGGACTAGCGGGAGGGCCAAATACGCAGTATTTT.